These 2 T cell receptor beta chains came from one sample sequenced in a study of blood T cell repertoires in COVID-19. Using immunoSEQ multiplex PCR, the repertoire was profiled, and TCRdb retains in-frame clones only, with some absent. The repertoire holds around 160,000 clones, with roughly 87% as singletons. Sequenced sample: PBMCs or T cells enriched from blood (not recorded which). The source is a woman in her 40s who had been exposed to COVID-19.

The chain recombines TRBV6-5 with TRBJ1-1; TRBD1 matches 9 bases. The CDR3 has 16 residues. Per the germline V gene, CDR1 is MNHEY and CDR2 is SVGAGI. V trimming: 0 bases; J trimming: 5 bases; junction bases outside the gene matches: 7. The CDR3 protein is CASSYSLGQGRTEAFF. The CDR3, as DNA: TGTGCCAGCAGTTACTCCCTCGGACAGGGGCGTACTGAAGCTTTCTTT.

Regarding this clone: Other DNA variants within this sample encode the same CDR3. CDR3 in amino acids: CASSLRTGSGNTIYF. CDR3 nucleotides: TGTGCCAGCAGCTTAAGGACAGGGTCTGGAAACACCATATATTTT. J is TRBJ1-3 and V is TRBV13; TRBD1 aligns across 8 bases. This CDR3 region has 15 residues. Germline V lookup: CDR1 PRHDT, CDR2 FYEKMQ (reference sequence). Unmatched junction bases numbered 1, after V lost 2 bases and J lost 1 base.